Listed below are T cell receptor beta chains from one sample, sequenced in a study of cytomegalovirus exposure and HLA in healthy donors. The table came from immunoSEQ multiplex PCR; TCRdb's copy has only in-frame clones and leaves some out. Among fewer than 70,000 clones listed, roughly 74% were seen once. Sequences were obtained from PBMCs. Every receptor here comes from a woman aged 55-70 years in good health and CMV-seropositive. The CDR3 runs from the conserved cysteine through the conserved F or W. Fields, in order: clone size, J gene, D gene, V gene, CDR3 DNA, CDR3 protein. D genes are given only for firm matches. Size values are once, few and many counts, or a class for expanded clones, and some rows have none.

. TRBJ2-1 TRBD2 TRBV11-3 TGTGCCAGCAGCTTAGTACTAGCGGGGAACCGCAATGAGCAGTTCTTC CASSLVLAGNRNEQFF
. TRBJ2-3 TRBD2 TRBV9 TGTGCCAGCAGCGGAACCATTGCTAGCGGGGGTTGGGGCCCCACAGATACGCAGTATTTT CASSGTIASGGWGPTDTQYF
. TRBJ2-7 . TRBV19 TGTGCCAGTAGTATCGAGGCAGGGGCCGAGCAGTACTTC CASSIEAGAEQYF
few TRBJ1-5 . TRBV2 TGTGCCAGCAAGGCAGGGGAGGGGGTGAGCAATCAGCCCCAGCATTTT CASKAGEGVSNQPQHF
. TRBJ1-1 . TRBV18 TGCGCCAGCTCACCAGGGAGTGCTGAAGCTTTCTTT CASSPGSAEAFF
once TRBJ1-5 . TRBV6-1 TGTGTCAGCAGTGAAACGGGGGGACCCTTTAGCAATCAGCCCCAGCATTTT CVSSETGGPFSNQPQHF
. TRBJ2-7 TRBD2 TRBV30 TGTGCCTGGAGTGTACTAGCGGGAGTATCCTACGAGCAGTACTTC CAWSVLAGVSYEQYF
. TRBJ2-1 TRBD2 TRBV7-2 TGTGCCAGCAGATTTGCTAGCGGGGGGAATTACAATGAGCAGTTCTTC CASRFASGGNYNEQFF
. TRBJ1-4 . TRBV30 TGTGCCTGGAACATCGAGGGAGTACGGGAAAAACTGTTTTTT CAWNIEGVREKLFF
many TRBJ1-3 . TRBV4-1 TGCGCCAGCAGCCAAGCAGGATCAAACACCATATATTTT CASSQAGSNTIYF
once TRBJ2-7 . TRBV2 TGTGCCAGCAGTGATGGGGGGGCCAACTCCTACGAGCAGTACTTC CASSDGGANSYEQYF
. TRBJ1-1 . TRBV4-1 TGCGCCAGCAGCCTAAATATCAACAGGGTACAGAACACTGAAGCTTTCTTT CASSLNINRVQNTEAFF
. TRBJ2-3 TRBD2 TRBV15 TGTGCCACCAGCAGGACCAGGGCGGGGGGTCTGACAGATACGCAGTATTTT CATSRTRAGGLTDTQYF
. TRBJ2-1 . TRBV19 TGTGCCAGCGGGACATCAATCTACAATGAGCAGTTCTTC CASGTSIYNEQFF
. TRBJ1-2 TRBD1 TRBV30 TGTGCCTGCCAGGGACAGAACTATGGCTACACCTTC CACQGQNYGYTF
. TRBJ1-6 . TRBV6-5 TGTGCCAGCAGTCACCCTGGACGGGGAAATTCACCCCTCCACTTT CASSHPGRGNSPLHF
. TRBJ2-5 . TRBV11-1 TGTGCCAGCAGCCCAAGCGCAGAGGAGACCCAGTACTTC CASSPSAEETQYF
. TRBJ1-1 TRBD1 TRBV10-1 TGCGCCAGCAGCAACTACAGGGGCAGCACTGAAGCTTTCTTT CASSNYRGSTEAFF
. TRBJ2-7 TRBD1 TRBV7-8 TGTGCCAGCAGCAAAACCTTGACAGGGGGCGGCCACGAGCAGTACTTC CASSKTLTGGGHEQYF
. TRBJ2-6 TRBD1 TRBV7-2 TGTGCCAGCAGCTACGCCGGGACAGGGGAGGCCGGGGCCAACGTCCTGACTTTC CASSYAGTGEAGANVLTF
. TRBJ1-6 TRBD1 TRBV2 TGTGCCAGCAAGGCGGACAGGACCAATTCACCCCTCCACTTT CASKADRTNSPLHF
. TRBJ1-1 . TRBV5-1 TGCGCCAGCAGCTTCGGGGAGGGCATCACTGAAGCTTTCTTT CASSFGEGITEAFF
. TRBJ2-1 TRBD2 TRBV25-1 TGTGCCAGCAGTGTTAGCGGGGGGGCTTACAATGAGCAGTTCTTC CASSVSGGAYNEQFF
once TRBJ2-3 . TRBV28 TGTGCCTCCCTAGTCCCCCAGGGGGCGGGAGGGCCGGGAACGCAGTATTTT CASLVPQGAGGPGTQYF
. TRBJ2-6 . TRBV9 TGTGCCAGCAGCGTACCCACAGGGCCCGGGGCCAACGTCCTGACTTTC CASSVPTGPGANVLTF
. TRBJ2-3 TRBD2 TRBV29-1 TGCAGCGTTGAAGCTAGCGGGAGCGTAGACACGCAGTATTTT CSVEASGSVDTQYF
. TRBJ2-3 TRBD1 TRBV27 TGTGCCAGCAGTCTACAGGGGGATTTGAAAGATACGCAGTATTTT CASSLQGDLKDTQYF
. TRBJ2-2 . TRBV18 TGTGCCAGCTCATCTACAGGGTCTATTATTGCCGGGGAGCTGTTTTTT CASSSTGSIIAGELFF
. TRBJ2-7 . TRBV6-5 TGTGCCAGCAGTCGGAGGGATATACCCTCCTACGAGCAGTACTTC CASSRRDIPSYEQYF
few TRBJ1-2 TRBD1 TRBV6-5 TGTGCCAGCAGGACAGGGTCTGGCTATGGCTACACCTTC CASRTGSGYGYTF
. TRBJ2-7 . TRBV5-6 TGTGCCAGCAGCTTCCGTCTAGATTTCTACGAGCAGTACTTC CASSFRLDFYEQYF
. TRBJ2-5 . TRBV11-2 TGTGCCAGCAGCTTTCGAGAGACCCAGTACTTC CASSFRETQYF
. TRBJ2-5 . TRBV7-2 TGTGCCAGCAGCTACGCGTATTTGAGTCAAGAGACCCAGTACTTC CASSYAYLSQETQYF
once TRBJ2-2 TRBD2 TRBV7-6 TGTGCCAGCACCGCGGGGGGGCGCATCACCGGGGAGCTGTTTTTT CASTAGGRITGELFF
. TRBJ1-1 . TRBV5-4 TGTGCCAGCAGCTTGGATCAGGGAAGGGGCACTGAAGCTTTCTTT CASSLDQGRGTEAFF
few TRBJ2-1 TRBD2 TRBV2 TGTGCCAGCAGCGCGGGACTAGCGGGTTTGGGGAATGAGCAGTTCTTC CASSAGLAGLGNEQFF
once TRBJ1-2 . TRBV30 TGTGCCTGGAGCCGAGGGACTCGGGGCTACACCTTC CAWSRGTRGYTF
few TRBJ1-5 . TRBV5-1 TGCGCCAGCAGTTCACCCATGGGAGTAAGTCAGCCCCAGCATTTT CASSSPMGVSQPQHF
. TRBJ1-3 TRBD1 TRBV2 TGTGCCAGCAGCTTTGGACAGGGAAGCTCTGGAAACACCATATATTTT CASSFGQGSSGNTIYF
few TRBJ2-2 . TRBV5-1 TGCGCCAGCAGGTCCGGGAACACCGGGGAGCTGTTTTTT CASRSGNTGELFF
. TRBJ1-2 . TRBV5-1 TGCGCCAGCAGCGAGTGGGCAGACTATGGCTACACCTTC CASSEWADYGYTF
. TRBJ2-1 TRBD2 TRBV5-4 TGTGCCAGCAGCCCTGGACTAGCGGGACTCTACAATGAGCAGTTCTTC CASSPGLAGLYNEQFF
. TRBJ1-1 . TRBV14 TGTGCCAGCAGCCAAGAAGCAGGGCAACTGAACACTGAAGCTTTCTTT CASSQEAGQLNTEAFF
. TRBJ2-5 TRBD1 TRBV10-3 TGTGCCATCAGTGACCCGGGACAGGGGACCCCCCAAGAGACCCAGTACTTC CAISDPGQGTPQETQYF
. TRBJ1-6 . TRBV2 TGTGCCAGCAGGCCGGTTTCGGGAAATTCACCCCTCCACTTT CASRPVSGNSPLHF
. TRBJ1-4 TRBD1 TRBV19 TGTGCCAGTAGTCGTACAGGGGTAACTAATGAAAAACTGTTTTTT CASSRTGVTNEKLFF
. TRBJ2-7 . TRBV6-6 TGTGCCAGCAGACCCCCTGGTGGGGACGGGGGCGAGCAGTACTTC CASRPPGGDGGEQYF
. TRBJ2-3 TRBD2 TRBV5-6 TGTGCCAGCAGCTTGCGACTAGCGGGGACTAACACAGATACGCAGTATTTT CASSLRLAGTNTDTQYF
. TRBJ2-7 TRBD1 TRBV19 TGTGCCAGTAGAAAGGGGGACAGGCTTGACGAGCAGTACTTC CASRKGDRLDEQYF
. TRBJ2-4 . TRBV19 TGTGCCAGTAGTATTATACTAGCCAAAAACATTCAGTACTTC CASSIILAKNIQYF
. TRBJ2-3 . TRBV4-1 TGCGCCAGCAGCCCCGATCCGGGGGGCACAGATACGCAGTATTTT CASSPDPGGTDTQYF
. TRBJ2-1 TRBD2 TRBV29-1 TGCAGCGTACGTAGCGGGGGGGCGGGGAATGAGCAGTTCTTC CSVRSGGAGNEQFF
. TRBJ1-4 TRBD1 TRBV19 TGTGCCAGTCAGGGGGAAGTTGAAAAACTGTTTTTT CASQGEVEKLFF
once TRBJ2-2 TRBD2 TRBV6-6 TGTGCCAGCCGGGGGGGCACCGGGGAGCTGTTTTTT CASRGGTGELFF
. TRBJ1-2 TRBD1 TRBV5-1 TGCGCCAGCAGCCGCGGGGACAGGAATGGCTACACCTTC CASSRGDRNGYTF
. TRBJ2-1 TRBD1 TRBV19 TGTGCCAGTAGTAGGCCGGGACAGGGTAACAATGAGCAGTTCTTC CASSRPGQGNNEQFF
few TRBJ2-7 . TRBV28 TGTGCCAGCAGTCCCCTTCTCGAGCAGTACTTC CASSPLLEQYF
. TRBJ2-1 . TRBV7-9 TGTGCCAGCAGCTTAGGGGGCCATGAGCAGTTCTTC CASSLGGHEQFF
many TRBJ1-2 . TRBV7-2 TGTGCCAGCAGCTTAGGGGGCGGGGGTAGGCAGAATGGCTACACCTTC CASSLGGGGRQNGYTF
once TRBJ2-4 TRBD1 TRBV9 TGTGCCAGCAGCGCGGGGACAGACCTTAAAAACATTCAGTACTTC CASSAGTDLKNIQYF